Listed here are 23 T cell receptor beta chains from one sample, sequenced in a study of cytomegalovirus exposure and HLA in healthy donors. This PCR relied on a set of 60 Vbeta primers and 13 Jbeta primers. TCRdb's table, derived via immunoSEQ multiplex PCR, lists solely in-frame clones and lacks some. This table has approximately 55,000 clones, roughly four fifths appearing once. The sequenced sample was PBMCs. Receptors originate from a boy between 10 and 17 years old in good health and CMV-seropositive.

Comment on this clone: The junction differs from germline at one of its ends, possibly a read error. This rearrangement joins TRBV7-9 to TRBJ2-7, with D unresolved. This CDR3 contains 12 residues. Germline assignment: CDR1 SEHNR and CDR2 FQNEAQ (reference sequence). CDR3: CSSSVTAFEQYF. The DNA for the CDR3 is TGTTCCAGCAGCGTGACTGCTTTCGAGCAGTACTTC.

This rearrangement joins TRBV5-4 to TRBJ1-2; 11 bases agree with TRBD1. The CDR3 contains 15 residues. Germline loops: CDR1 SGHNT, CDR2 YYREEE (reference sequence). V lost 7 bases and J lost 8; bases outside the gene matches: 13. The CDR3 here is CASGRTGGAPGGYTF. The CDR3 bases are TGTGCCAGCGGCCGGACAGGGGGCGCCCCGGGGGGCTACACCTTC. Filled out from reference TRBV5-4 and TRBJ1-2, the complete variable domain reads ETGVTQSPTHLIKTRGQQVTLRCSSQSGHNTVSWYQQALGQGPQFIFQYYREEENGRGNFPPRFSGLQFPNYSSELNVNALELDDSALYLCASGRTGGAPGGYTFGSGTRLTVV.

This chain joins TRBV14 and TRBJ2-2; possibly TRBD1 for D (6 bases). V was cut by 0 bases and J by 6 bases, with 14 bases left in between. This CDR3 is built from 16 residues. The germline gives CDR1 SGHDN, CDR2 FVKESK. CDR3 region: CASSQEGAVWAGELFF. Written as DNA, the CDR3 is TGTGCCAGCAGCCAAGAGGGGGCCGTATGGGCCGGGGAGCTGTTTTTT. Looking up the rest from reference TRBV14 and TRBJ2-2 gives the full variable domain: EAGVTQFPSHSVIEKGQTVTLRCDPISGHDNLYWYRRVMGKEIKFLLHFVKESKQDESGMPNNRFLAERTGGTYSTLKVQPAELEDSGVYFCASSQEGAVWAGELFFGEGSRLTVL.

V is TRBV6-5 and J is TRBJ2-3; 7 bases match TRBD2. Germline-derived CDR1 and CDR2 are MNHEY and SVGAGI. The CDR3 spans 13 residues. V lost 8 bases and J lost 2; bases outside the gene matches: 4. DNA of the CDR3: TGTGCCAGCGCGGGGGAGAACACAGATACGCAGTATTTT. Translated: CASAGENTDTQYF.

V and J are TRBV4-2 and TRBJ1-1, with 7 bases matching TRBD1. Germline trimming cut 6 bases from V and 5 bases from J; bases unmatched to any gene: 12. CDR3 length equals 15 residues. Germline values: CDR1 LGHNA, CDR2 YNFKEQ. The CDR3 nucleotides read TGTGCCAGCAGTCTTATCGGTAGGGGGCAGACTGAAGCTTTCTTT. This encodes CASSLIGRGQTEAFF.

This clone showed up just a few times. This rearrangement joins TRBV5-1 to TRBJ2-7, with a weak D call TRBD1 (5 bases). V was cut by 7 bases and J by 3 bases, with 14 bases left in between. This CDR3 has 13 amino acids. The germline CDR1 and CDR2 sequences are SGHRS and YFSETQ. CDR3 residues: CASAAQGLYEQYF. Written as DNA, the CDR3 is TGCGCCAGCGCGGCCCAGGGCCTCTACGAGCAGTACTTC.

This sequence joins TRBV4-1 and TRBJ1-1; D ambiguous. This CDR3 is built from 14 residues. V gave up 5 bases and J gave up 6 bases, with 16 bases separating them. Germline CDR1 MGHRA, CDR2 YSYEKL. This chain's CDR3 is CASSSVSLEAEAFF. The CDR3 DNA follows: TGCGCCAGCAGCAGCGTATCCTTGGAGGCTGAAGCTTTCTTT.

The chain recombines TRBV11-2 with TRBJ2-3; TRBD2 aligns across 10 bases. V trimming: 0 bases; J trimming: 5 bases; junction bases outside the gene matches: 8. CDR1 and CDR2 from the germline V gene are SGHAT and FQNNGV. The CDR3 consists of 17 residues. The CDR3 sequence: CASSLEPYSGGKDTQYF. Here the CDR3 DNA reads TGTGCCAGCAGCTTAGAGCCATATAGCGGGGGGAAAGATACGCAGTATTTT. Supplemented by reference TRBV11-2 and TRBJ2-3, the full variable domain reads EAGVAQSPRYKIIEKRQSVAFWCNPISGHATLYWYQQILGQGPKLLIQFQNNGVVDDSQLPKDRFSAERLKGVDSTLKIQPAKLEDSAVYLCASSLEPYSGGKDTQYFGPGTRLTVL.

Only a few counts were recorded for this clone. The gene calls are TRBV5-6 and TRBJ1-1; no reliable D call. Germline CDR1 reads SGHDT; CDR2 reads YYEEEE. CDR3 length: 14 amino acids. Trimming pared 0 bases from V and 1 base from J, leaving 7 bases between. This chain's CDR3 is CASSLVAGNTEAFF. The CDR3 region has the DNA TGTGCCAGCAGCTTGGTGGCAGGGAACACTGAAGCTTTCTTT.

Here the CDR3 reads CASSSRDRGEQYF. DNA of the CDR3: TGTGCCAGCAGCTCCCGGGACAGGGGCGAGCAGTACTTC. The chain employs TRBV7-8 and TRBJ2-7; 10 nucleotides agree with TRBD1. Germline values: CDR1 SGHVS, CDR2 FQNEAQ. This CDR3 has 13 residues. The J segment lost 6 bases and the V segment lost 4 bases, leaving 3 bases of the junction unmatched.

The chain links TRBV11-2 to TRBJ2-7; unclear D gene. The CDR3 is 13 residues long. From germline, CDR1 is SGHAT and CDR2 FQNNGV. V was pared by 3 bases and J by 3 bases, with 9 bases between. CDR3 coding DNA: TGTGCCAGCAGCTTGGGCAAGAACTACGAGCAGTACTTC. As protein: CASSLGKNYEQYF.

This chain connects TRBV15 to TRBJ2-5, with D maybe TRBD1 (5 bases). This CDR3 is 15 amino acids long. CDR1 LNHNV and CDR2 YYDKDF come from the germline V gene (reference sequence). V gave up 0 bases and J gave up 5 bases, with 13 bases separating them. In DNA form, the CDR3 reads TGTGCCACCAGCAGAGATAAAGGGGTAGAGGAGACCCAGTACTTC. Amino acids: CATSRDKGVEETQYF.

The V and J genes are TRBV4-1 and TRBJ2-1; perhaps TRBD1 as D (7 bases). Germline CDR1 MGHRA, CDR2 YSYEKL. The CDR3 length is 15 residues. Trimming took 3 bases from V and 7 from J, leaving 16 bases between them. The CDR3 protein is CASSQTPGGRNEQFF. In nucleotides, the CDR3 is TGCGCCAGCAGCCAGACCCCAGGGGGGCGAAATGAGCAGTTCTTC.

The chain joins TRBV5-1 to TRBJ1-4; the match to TRBD1 covers 9 bases. Germline trimming cut 5 bases from V and 8 bases from J; bases unmatched to any gene: 16. The CDR3 length is 17 residues. Germline V CDR1 and CDR2: SGHRS, YFSETQ. CDR3 DNA: TGCGCCAGCAGATCTCTTGGGACAGGGTCCGGCAGGGAAAAACTGTTTTTT. Encoded protein: CASRSLGTGSGREKLFF.

In the case of this clone: One junction end does not reproduce the germline sequence, and a read error may be involved. The V call is TRBV7-9, the J call TRBJ1-6; 8 nucleotides line up with TRBD1. This CDR3 is built from 18 residues. The germline CDR1 and CDR2 sequences are SEHNR and FQNEAQ (reference sequence). This CDR3 reads CSSSSPTLQGGYNSPLHF. The DNA for the CDR3 is TGTTCCAGCAGCTCGCCGACATTACAGGGGGGATATAATTCACCCCTCCACTTT.

The CDR3 nucleotides read TGCGCCAGCAGCGGCGGAGAGAACACTGAAGCTTTCTTT. Protein product: CASSGGENTEAFF. J is TRBJ1-1 and V is TRBV5-1; D is unclear. CDR1 is SGHRS and CDR2 is YFSETQ in the germline V gene. The V end was cut by 4 bases, the J end by 1 base, with 8 bases between. There are 13 residues in the CDR3.

The V call is TRBV5-1, the J call TRBJ1-1; 8 positions match TRBD1. V shed 3 bases and J 4 bases; nucleotides not matched to a gene: 2. The CDR3 spans 13 residues. Germline lookup yields CDR1 SGHRS and CDR2 YFSETQ. CDR3 in amino acids: CASSSGQGTEAFF. CDR3 DNA: TGCGCCAGCAGCTCCGGACAGGGCACTGAAGCTTTCTTT.

This clone was seen only a few times. This chain uses TRBV19 with TRBJ1-5; D uncertain. Germline V gene lookup returns CDR1 LNHDA and CDR2 SQIVND (reference sequence). Trimming pared 5 bases from V and 5 bases from J, leaving 4 bases between. The length of the CDR3 is 11 residues. The CDR3 DNA sequence: TGTGCCAGTAGTTCGGATCAGCCCCAGCATTTT. It specifies CASSSDQPQHF.

The chain is built from TRBV7-8 and TRBJ1-6, with 7 bases matching TRBD1. V lost 2 bases to trimming and J lost 8 bases; unmatched junction nucleotides: 12. This CDR3 is 17 amino acids long. Germline lookup yields CDR1 SGHVS and CDR2 FQNEAQ. CDR3 loop: CASSLRGGRGLYSPLHF. For the CDR3, the DNA is TGTGCCAGCAGCTTAAGGGGAGGCAGGGGGTTGTATTCACCCCTCCACTTT.

V usage is TRBV25-1 and J usage is TRBJ1-6; D unclear. This CDR3 contains 14 residues. The germline V gene has CDR1 MGHDK and CDR2 SYGVNS. Between the trimmed V and J ends, which lost 5 bases and 6 bases, there was a span of 11 bases. The CDR3 sequence: CASSNRSGNSPLHF. CDR3 nucleotides: TGTGCCAGCAGTAATAGATCTGGTAATTCACCCCTCCACTTT.

The rearrangement links TRBV6-1 to TRBJ1-1; D unclear. CDR3 length: 11 amino acids. The germline V and J ends were trimmed by 8 bases and 7 bases, with 11 bases remaining between them. In germline, CDR1 is MNHNS, CDR2 SASEGT. The CDR3 here is CASGILFEAFF. The CDR3 DNA reads TGTGCCAGCGGCATTCTCTTTGAAGCTTTCTTT.

This clone is a singleton in its sample. The J gene is TRBJ2-7, the V gene TRBV10-3; 8 bases are a match to TRBD1. Per the germline V gene, CDR1 is ENHRY and CDR2 is SYGVKD. The CDR3 extends over 14 amino acids. V was clipped by 2 bases and J by 7 bases; unmatched bases: 7. CDR3 region: CAISERQGPDEQYF. The CDR3 coding sequence is TGTGCCATCAGTGAGCGACAGGGGCCAGATGAGCAGTACTTC.

The chain couples TRBV5-1 to TRBJ2-5, with 9 nucleotides matching TRBD1. J lost 4 bases, V lost 5 bases, and 6 bases had no gene match. CDR1 and CDR2 from the germline V gene are SGHRS and YFSETQ. This CDR3 has 14 residues. Here the CDR3 DNA reads TGCGCCAGCAGTTCCGGGACAGGGCTAGAGACCCAGTACTTC. It yields the protein CASSSGTGLETQYF.